The 5 T cell receptor beta chains in this list originate from one sample, sequenced in a study of blood T cell repertoires in COVID-19. Sequenced by immunoSEQ multiplex PCR; TCRdb stores in-frame clones only, minus some. Of about 270,000 clones in the sample, about nine tenths were seen once. Material for sequencing was peripheral blood. The receptors derive from a man in his forties with active or convalescent COVID-19.

The chain joins TRBV28 to TRBJ1-2; 8 bases fit TRBD1. CDR1 is MDHEN, CDR2 SYDVKM, per germline. This CDR3 is built from 11 residues. The trim removed 10 bases at V and 4 bases at J, leaving 2 bases unmatched. The CDR3 here is CAIGTGYGYTF. The CDR3 bases are TGTGCCATCGGGACAGGCTATGGCTACACCTTC.

The chain is built from TRBV6-4 and TRBJ2-7, with 9 bases that match TRBD1. Germline V CDR1 and CDR2: MRHNA, SNTAGT. The V and J ends lost 0 bases and 2 bases, in that order; junction bases with no gene match: 8. This CDR3 region has 17 residues. Here the CDR3 DNA reads TGTGCCAGCAGTGACTCGAGATGGACAGGGGTCACCTACGAGCAGTACTTC. Encoded protein: CASSDSRWTGVTYEQYF.

The chain combines TRBV29-1 with TRBJ2-5, with 7 bases lining up with TRBD1. The CDR3 length is 11 residues. CDR1 is SQVTM, CDR2 ANQGSEA, per germline. V lost 4 bases to trimming and J lost 8 bases; unmatched junction nucleotides: 4. The CDR3 spells CSVAQGETQYF. Here the CDR3 DNA reads TGCAGCGTTGCTCAGGGGGAAACCCAGTACTTC.

This clone appeared a single time. The chain combines TRBV12-3 or TRBV12-4 with TRBJ1-2; no firm D call. The CDR3 sequence is 12 residues long. V dropped 1 base and J dropped 5 bases, with 5 bases sitting between them. CDR3 loop: CASSLVRYGYTF. The CDR3 DNA is TGTGCCAGCAGTTTAGTTAGATATGGCTACACCTTC.

CDR3 loop: CASSPSGLARETQYF. CDR3 DNA sequence: TGTGCCAGTAGCCCCTCGGGACTAGCGAGAGAGACCCAGTACTTC. The chain has TRBV19 and TRBJ2-5; the match to TRBD2 covers 10 bases. This CDR3 region has 15 residues. V dropped 6 bases and J dropped 4; count of bases not matched to a gene: 8. Germline assignment: CDR1 LNHDA and CDR2 SQIVND (reference sequence). Drawing the rest from reference TRBV19 and TRBJ2-5, the complete variable domain is DGGITQSPKYLFRKEGQNVTLSCEQNLNHDAMYWYRQDPGQGLRLIYYSQIVNDFQKGDIAEGYSVSREKKESFPLTVTSAQKNPTAFYLCASSPSGLARETQYFGPGTRLLVL.